Described below is a single T cell receptor beta chain sequence and its context. This entry comes from a study of immune evolution from preneoplasia to lung adenocarcinoma. This CDR3 contains 14 residues. Deletions cut 3 bases from V and 5 bases from J, with 13 bases between. Germline lookup yields CDR1 LNHDA and CDR2 SQIVND (reference sequence). Libraries were prepared by immunoSEQ multiplex PCR; TCRdb keeps only in-frame clonotypes and omits some of them. Here the sample spans 8,000 to 9,500 clones, 82% being singletons. The V call is TRBV19, the J call TRBJ1-1; D may be TRBD1 (5 bases). The sequenced sample consisted of FFPE minimally invasive lung adenocarcinoma tissue. The sequence was obtained from a person between 65 and 79 years old with lung adenocarcinoma. CDR3 sequence: CASSIGAVGTEAFF. CDR3 bases: TGTGCCAGTAGTATTGGGGCTGTCGGGACTGAAGCTTTCTTT.